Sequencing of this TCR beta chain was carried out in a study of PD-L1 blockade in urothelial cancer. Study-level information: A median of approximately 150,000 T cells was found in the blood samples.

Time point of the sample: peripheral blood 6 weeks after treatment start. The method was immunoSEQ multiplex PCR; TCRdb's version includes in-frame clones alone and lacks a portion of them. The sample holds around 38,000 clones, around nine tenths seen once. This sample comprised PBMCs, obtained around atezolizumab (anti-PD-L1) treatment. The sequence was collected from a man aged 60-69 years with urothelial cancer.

The chain's CDR3 is CSAAGLGKETQYF. The CDR3 coding sequence is TGCAGCGCCGCCGGCCTGGGCAAAGAGACCCAGTACTTC. The chain is built from TRBV29-1 and TRBJ2-5; D unresolved. Germline CDR1 SQVTM, CDR2 ANQGSEA. There are 13 residues in the CDR3. The germline V and J ends were trimmed by 7 bases and 3 bases, with 15 bases remaining between them.